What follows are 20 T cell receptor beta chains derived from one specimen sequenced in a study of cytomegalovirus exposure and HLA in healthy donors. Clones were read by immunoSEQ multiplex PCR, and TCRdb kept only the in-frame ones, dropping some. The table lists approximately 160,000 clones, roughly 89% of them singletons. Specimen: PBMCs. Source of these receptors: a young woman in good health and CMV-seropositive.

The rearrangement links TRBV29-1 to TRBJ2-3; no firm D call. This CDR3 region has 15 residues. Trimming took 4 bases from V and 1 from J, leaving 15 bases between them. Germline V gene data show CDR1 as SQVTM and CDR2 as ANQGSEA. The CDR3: CSVVLELGGTDTQYF. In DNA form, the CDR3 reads TGCAGCGTTGTTTTGGAGCTGGGTGGCACAGATACGCAGTATTTT.

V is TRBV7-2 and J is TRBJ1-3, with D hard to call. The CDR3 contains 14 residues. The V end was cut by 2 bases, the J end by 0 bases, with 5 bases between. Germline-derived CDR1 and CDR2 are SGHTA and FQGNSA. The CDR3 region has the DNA TGTGCCAGCAGCTTACACAGCTCTGGAAACACCATATATTTT. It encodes CASSLHSSGNTIYF.

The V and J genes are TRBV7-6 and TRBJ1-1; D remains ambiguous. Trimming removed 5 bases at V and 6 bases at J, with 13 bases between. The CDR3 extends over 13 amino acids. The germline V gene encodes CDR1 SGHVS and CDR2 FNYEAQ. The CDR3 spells CASSDPRVPEAFF. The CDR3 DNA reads TGTGCCAGCAGCGATCCTCGGGTTCCTGAAGCTTTCTTT. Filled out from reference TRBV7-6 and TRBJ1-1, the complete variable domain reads GAGVSQSPRYKVTKRGQDVALRCDPISGHVSLYWYRQALGQGPEFLTYFNYEAQQDKSGLPNDRFSAERPEGSISTLTIQRTEQRDSAMYRCASSDPRVPEAFFGQGTRLTVV.

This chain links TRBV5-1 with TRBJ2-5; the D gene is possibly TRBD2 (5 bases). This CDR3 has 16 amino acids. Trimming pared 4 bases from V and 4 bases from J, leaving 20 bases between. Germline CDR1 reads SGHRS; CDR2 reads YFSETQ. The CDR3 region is CASSPRSALKRETQYF. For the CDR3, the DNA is TGCGCCAGCAGCCCCCGTAGCGCCCTGAAGAGAGAGACCCAGTACTTC.

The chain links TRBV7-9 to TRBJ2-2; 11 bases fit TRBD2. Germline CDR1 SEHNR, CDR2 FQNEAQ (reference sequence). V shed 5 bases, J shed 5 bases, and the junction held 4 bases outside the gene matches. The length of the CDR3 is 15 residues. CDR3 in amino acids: CASSHLAGGTGELFF. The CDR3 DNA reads TGTGCCAGCAGCCACCTAGCGGGGGGAACCGGGGAGCTGTTTTTT.

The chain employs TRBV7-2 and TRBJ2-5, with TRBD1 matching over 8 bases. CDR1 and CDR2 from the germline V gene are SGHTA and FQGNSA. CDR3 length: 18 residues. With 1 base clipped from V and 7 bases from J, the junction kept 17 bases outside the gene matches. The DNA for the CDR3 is TGTGCCAGCAGCTTAGGCCCGACAGGGGCAGACGGTGGGCGGACCCAGTACTTC. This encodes CASSLGPTGADGGRTQYF. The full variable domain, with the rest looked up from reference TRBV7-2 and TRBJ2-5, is GAGVSQSPSNKVTEKGKDVELRCDPISGHTALYWYRQSLGQGLEFLIYFQGNSAPDKSGLPSDRFSAERTGGSVSTLTIQRTQQEDSAVYLCASSLGPTGADGGRTQYFGPGTRLLVL.

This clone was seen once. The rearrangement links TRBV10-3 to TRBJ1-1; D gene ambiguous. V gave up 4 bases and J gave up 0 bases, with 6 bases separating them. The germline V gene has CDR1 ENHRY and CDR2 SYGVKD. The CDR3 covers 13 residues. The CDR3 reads CAISVELNTEAFF. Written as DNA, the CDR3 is TGTGCCATCAGTGTCGAGTTGAACACTGAAGCTTTCTTT.

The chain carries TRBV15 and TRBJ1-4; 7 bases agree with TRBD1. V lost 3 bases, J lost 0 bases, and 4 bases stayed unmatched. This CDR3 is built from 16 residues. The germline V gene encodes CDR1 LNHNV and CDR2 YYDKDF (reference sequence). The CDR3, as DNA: TGTGCCACCAGCAGGGGGACAGTTGCAACTAATGAAAAACTGTTTTTT. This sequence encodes CATSRGTVATNEKLFF.

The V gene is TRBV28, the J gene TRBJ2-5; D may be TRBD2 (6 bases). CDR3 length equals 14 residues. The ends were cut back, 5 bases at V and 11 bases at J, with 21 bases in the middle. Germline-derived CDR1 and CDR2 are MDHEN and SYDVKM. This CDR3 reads CASSPSGEASEQYF. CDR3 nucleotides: TGTGCCAGCAGTCCCTCGGGGGAAGCATCGGAGCAGTACTTC.

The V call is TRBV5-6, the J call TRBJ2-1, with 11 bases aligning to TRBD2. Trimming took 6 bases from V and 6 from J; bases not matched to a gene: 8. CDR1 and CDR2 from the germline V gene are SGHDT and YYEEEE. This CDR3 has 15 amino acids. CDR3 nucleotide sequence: TGTGCCAGCATCCTTAGCGGGAGGGCCATCAATGAGCAGTTCTTC. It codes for CASILSGRAINEQFF.

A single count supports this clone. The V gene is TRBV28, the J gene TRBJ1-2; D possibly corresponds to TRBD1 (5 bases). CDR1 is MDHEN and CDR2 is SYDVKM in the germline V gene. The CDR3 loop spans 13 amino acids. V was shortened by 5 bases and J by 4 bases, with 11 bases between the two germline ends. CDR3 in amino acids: CASSPPGLYGYTF. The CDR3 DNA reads TGTGCCAGCAGTCCCCCGGGACTCTATGGCTACACCTTC.

The CDR3 loop is CASSPRLARNSYNEQFF. The CDR3 nucleotides read TGTGCCAGCAGCCCCCGACTGGCACGCAACTCCTACAATGAGCAGTTCTTC. The gene calls are TRBV7-7 and TRBJ2-1, with no clear D. Deletions cut 5 bases from V and 0 bases from J, with 17 bases between. This CDR3 has 17 amino acids. Looked up from germline, CDR1 is SSHAT and CDR2 is FNYEAQ (reference sequence).

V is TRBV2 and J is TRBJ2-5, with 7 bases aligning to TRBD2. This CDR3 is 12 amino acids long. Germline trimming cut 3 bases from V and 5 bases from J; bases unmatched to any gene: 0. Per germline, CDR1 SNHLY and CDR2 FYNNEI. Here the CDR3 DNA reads TGTGCCAGCAGTGAGGGGGGGGAGACCCAGTACTTC. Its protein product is CASSEGGETQYF.

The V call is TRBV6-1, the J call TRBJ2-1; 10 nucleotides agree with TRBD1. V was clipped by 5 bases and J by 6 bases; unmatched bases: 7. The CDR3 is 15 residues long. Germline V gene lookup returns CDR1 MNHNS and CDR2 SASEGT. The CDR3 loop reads CASSKLGQGGNEQFF. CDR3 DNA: TGTGCCAGCAGTAAATTAGGACAGGGGGGCAATGAGCAGTTCTTC.

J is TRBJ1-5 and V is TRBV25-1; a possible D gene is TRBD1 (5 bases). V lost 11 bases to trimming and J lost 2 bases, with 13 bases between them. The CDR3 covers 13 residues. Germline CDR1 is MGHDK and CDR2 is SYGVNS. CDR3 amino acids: CASTSGGNQPQHF. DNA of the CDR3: TGTGCCTCAACTTCGGGGGGCAATCAGCCCCAGCATTTT.

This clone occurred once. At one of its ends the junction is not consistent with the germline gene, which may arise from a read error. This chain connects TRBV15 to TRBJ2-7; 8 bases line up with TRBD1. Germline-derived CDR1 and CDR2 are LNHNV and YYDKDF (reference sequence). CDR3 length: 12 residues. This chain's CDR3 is CATSRDLGQVEF. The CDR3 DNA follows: TGTGCCACCAGCAGAGACTTGGGACAGGTGGAATTC.

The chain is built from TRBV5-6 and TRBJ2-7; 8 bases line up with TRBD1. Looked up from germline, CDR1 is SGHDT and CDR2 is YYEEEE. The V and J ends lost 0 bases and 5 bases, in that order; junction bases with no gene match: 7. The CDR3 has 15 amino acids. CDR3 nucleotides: TGTGCCAGCAGCTTGGAGCAGGGGGCACCCCACGAGCAGTACTTC. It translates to CASSLEQGAPHEQYF.

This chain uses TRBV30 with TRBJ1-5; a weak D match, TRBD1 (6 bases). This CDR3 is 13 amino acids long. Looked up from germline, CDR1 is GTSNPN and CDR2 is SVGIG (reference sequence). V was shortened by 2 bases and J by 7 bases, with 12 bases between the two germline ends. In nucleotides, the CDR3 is TGTGCCTGGAGTCAGGGGTTGGAACAGCCCCAGCATTTT. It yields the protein CAWSQGLEQPQHF.

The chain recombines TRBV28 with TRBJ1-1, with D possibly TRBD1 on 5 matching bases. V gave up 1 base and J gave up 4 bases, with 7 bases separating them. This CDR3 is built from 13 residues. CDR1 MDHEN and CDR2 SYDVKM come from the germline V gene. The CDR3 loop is CASSLLGGTEAFF. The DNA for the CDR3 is TGTGCCAGCAGTTTATTGGGGGGCACTGAAGCTTTCTTT.

CDR3 nucleotide sequence: TGTGCCAGCAGCGGGGGGCCCATCGAAAAACTGTTTTTT. Translated, it gives CASSGGPIEKLFF. The rearrangement joins TRBV28 to TRBJ1-4; possibly TRBD1 for D (6 bases). There are 13 residues in the CDR3. The V end was cut by 6 bases, the J end by 8 bases, with 13 bases between. Germline V gives CDR1 MDHEN, CDR2 SYDVKM.